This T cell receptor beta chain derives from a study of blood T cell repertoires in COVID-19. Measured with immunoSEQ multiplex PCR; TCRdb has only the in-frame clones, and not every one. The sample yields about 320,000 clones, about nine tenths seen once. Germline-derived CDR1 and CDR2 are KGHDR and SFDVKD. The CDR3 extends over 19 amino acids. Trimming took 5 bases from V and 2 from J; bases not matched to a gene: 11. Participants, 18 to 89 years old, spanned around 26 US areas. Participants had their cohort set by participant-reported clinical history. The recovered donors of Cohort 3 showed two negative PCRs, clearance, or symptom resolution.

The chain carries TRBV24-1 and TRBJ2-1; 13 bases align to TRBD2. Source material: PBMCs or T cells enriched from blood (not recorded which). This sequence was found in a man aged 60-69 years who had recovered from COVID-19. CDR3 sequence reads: CATSGTGLAGAGAYNEQFF. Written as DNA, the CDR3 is TGTGCCACCAGTGGGACCGGACTAGCGGGAGCGGGCGCCTACAATGAGCAGTTCTTC.